Sequencing of this TCR beta chain was carried out in a study of cytomegalovirus exposure and HLA in healthy donors. At the level of the study: An early data release held about 85 million unique TCRs from HLA-typed donors.

General study results and limits: Follow-up analysis later connected one missense variant in DCLRE1C with trimming of TCR beta V- and J-genes.

Unmatched junction bases numbered 9, after V lost 4 bases and J lost 4 bases. Germline lookup yields CDR1 SGHRS and CDR2 YFSETQ. The CDR3 loop spans 16 amino acids. Concerning this clone itself: The antigen remains unidentified.

13 Jbeta primers and 60 Vbeta primers were used for the PCR. This table comes from immunoSEQ multiplex PCR, and its TCRdb copy is limited to in-frame clones, with some not included. This sample has approximately 100,000 clones, with 69% found just once. The receptor comes from a woman aged 70-85 years in good health and CMV-seropositive. The chain carries TRBV5-1 and TRBJ2-5; 11 bases agree with TRBD2. Material for sequencing was PBMCs. The CDR3 reads CASSRTSGLRGETQYF. The CDR3 nucleotides read TGCGCCAGCAGCCGGACTAGCGGGCTAAGGGGAGAGACCCAGTACTTC.